The T cell receptor (beta chain) under discussion was sequenced for a study of T cells in Graves' hyperthyroidism and ophthalmopathy (dated by TCRdb to about 2019). With respect to the entire study: Peripheral blood samples were taken at the time of initial diagnosis, prior to any treatment. A discovery cohort of 95 to 100 patients, roughly 40 with Graves' ophthalmopathy and approximately 57 with stable Graves' hyperthyroidism, was used to find distinguishing TCR V-J signatures. Whether ophthalmopathy could be predicted prospectively was tested in an independent validation cohort made up of 18 to 20 hyperthyroidism patients plus 17 patients who later progressed to ophthalmopathy. The 75 to 100 discovery patients were randomly split 7:3 into training and test sets. In several Graves' hyperthyroidism patients, the study also compared T-cell repertoires from thyroid tissue with T-cell repertoires from blood. After sampling, hyperthyroidism patients received methimazole starting at 30 mg daily, and ophthalmopathy patients received high-dose intravenous methylprednisolone. According to the paper, TCR Vbeta CDR3 sequencing was carried out on 135 peripheral blood samples, which came from around 43 ophthalmopathy, 75 or so hyperthyroidism and approximately 17 progressor patients. The paper as a whole reports these results and caveats: In validation, the model predicted progression to ophthalmopathy a median of roughly 6.2 months before onset, with about 71% sensitivity and more than 72% specificity. A model built on a 13 V-J signature distinguished ophthalmopathy from stable hyperthyroidism, reaching approximately 89% sensitivity and approximately 83% specificity in cross-validation and 80%/75% in testing. No statistical method was used to fix the sample size in advance, and group allocation was not hidden from the investigators. Most expanded thyroid clonotypes (frequency above 0.001) were also detected in blood, suggesting blood repertoires may reflect thyroid immune responses.

Stable Graves' hyperthyroidism was defined as no progression to ophthalmopathy during 18 months of follow-up. Hyperthyroidism patients were newly diagnosed, with disease duration under 2 months, and aged 18 to 65 years. Patients with uncontrolled infections, other autoimmune diseases, pregnancy or lactation were excluded. Clinical symptoms, serum thyroxine and TRAb, thyroid ultrasound, and orbital computed tomography formed the basis for the diagnoses. PBMCs were isolated from about 10 ml of fresh peripheral blood by Ficoll-Paque density gradient centrifugation. Total RNA was extracted with Trizol reagent, and quality was checked on an Agilent 2100 Bioanalyzer. With respect to this clonotype: Its antigen remains unidentified. No base quality information exists; no much larger clone differs at one position.

TCR beta CDR3 regions were amplified from RNA transcripts. The first round of RT-PCR for the TCR CDR3 was performed with the HTBI primer set and the Qiagen OneStep RT-PCR kit. A second multiplex PCR round built the libraries, followed by size selection and purification. Paired-end sequencing of the libraries was performed with 100 bp reads on an Illumina HiSeq2000. Per the original workflow: SOAPnuke was used to process the raw data, removing reads that contained adapters or uncalled bases, had a mean Phred below 15, or lacked an exact match to the constant primer or identifier. COPE v1.2.5 was used to merge the high-quality paired reads, and each unique nucleotide sequence was defined as a clonotype. Clonotypes were aligned to IMGT TRBV, TRBD and TRBJ reference segments using MiTCR v1.1. The analysis included only V-J combinations with a frequency above 0.0001, which together covered around 99% of the repertoires. A TCS score was defined as the ratio between F50 (clonal expansion) and ExV (chaos), using BLOSUM62-based TCRdist between CDR3 peptides within each V-J. Welch's t-statistics and random forest reduced around 510 V-J features to 13, which were used in a naive Bayes classifier (R e1071). The public reads were run again by TCRdb, first through fastp at Q25 and then through MiXCR, and only productive beta chains were kept. Every CDR3 protein is listed once, alongside the most common genes and DNA of its rows. Here the V and J calls rest on TCRdb's processing, not on the authors' analysis. In this sample the table shows approximately 640,000 distinct CDR3 sequences, around 15% of which occur a single time. Clones ranked in the top ten supply 3.8% of the sample.

The clonotype was recovered from a woman in her 30s with Graves' hyperthyroidism. Specimen: blood.

The DNA reads as follows: TGTGCCAGCAGCCATCTAGCGGGAGTAAGTAATGAGCAGTTCTTC. Its translation reads: CASSHLAGVSNEQFF. This receptor chain uses TRBV14 and TRBJ2-1; 10 of the junction bases match TRBD2. From cysteine to phenylalanine, the CDR3 is 15 amino acids long. The retained sequence is limited to the CDR3, 45 bases, with the frame set at the first base. Trimmed from V: 3 bases; trimmed from J: 7 bases; junction bases lacking a gene match: 6. CDR1 and CDR2 were assigned from the germline V gene as SGHDN and FVKESK.